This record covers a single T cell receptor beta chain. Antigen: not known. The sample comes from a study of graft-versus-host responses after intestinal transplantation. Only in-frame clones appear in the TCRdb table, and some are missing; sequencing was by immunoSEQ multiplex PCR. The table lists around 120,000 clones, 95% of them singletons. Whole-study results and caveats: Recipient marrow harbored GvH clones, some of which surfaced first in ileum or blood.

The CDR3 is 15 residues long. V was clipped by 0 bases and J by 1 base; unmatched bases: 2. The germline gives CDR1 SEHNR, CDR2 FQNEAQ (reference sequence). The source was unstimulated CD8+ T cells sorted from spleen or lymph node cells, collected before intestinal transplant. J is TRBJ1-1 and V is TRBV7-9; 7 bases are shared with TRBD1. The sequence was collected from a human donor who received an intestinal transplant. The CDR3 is CASSLAQGGNTEAFF. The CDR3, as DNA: TGTGCCAGCAGCTTAGCGCAGGGGGGGAACACTGAAGCTTTCTTT.